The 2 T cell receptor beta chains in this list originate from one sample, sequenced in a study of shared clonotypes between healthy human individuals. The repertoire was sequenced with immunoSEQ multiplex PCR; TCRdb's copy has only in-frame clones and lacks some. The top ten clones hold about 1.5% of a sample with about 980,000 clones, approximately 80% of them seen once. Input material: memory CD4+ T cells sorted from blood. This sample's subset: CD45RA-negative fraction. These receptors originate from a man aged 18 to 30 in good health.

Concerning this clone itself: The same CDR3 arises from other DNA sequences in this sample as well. The CDR3 DNA sequence: TGTGCCAGCTCACCACGGAGGGACACTGAAGCTTTCTTT. It codes for CASSPRRDTEAFF. The chain is built from TRBV18 and TRBJ1-1; D gene unclear. Looked up from germline, CDR1 is KGHSH and CDR2 is LQKENI. V was clipped by 1 base and J by 3 bases, with 6 bases between them. The CDR3 totals 13 residues.

The CDR3 coding sequence is TGTGCCAGTAAACAGGGGGTCCCTACTGAAGCTTTCTTT. It translates to CASKQGVPTEAFF. The chain combines TRBV6-5 with TRBJ1-1; 8 bases align to TRBD1. Looked up from germline, CDR1 is MNHEY and CDR2 is SVGAGI. The CDR3 runs 13 residues. With 9 bases clipped from V and 5 bases from J, the junction kept 8 bases outside the gene matches.